At least ten counts were recorded for the clone carrying this TCR beta chain. Its antigen is unidentified. The V segment lost 5 bases and the J segment 2 bases; nucleotides outside the gene matches: 8. Germline V gene data show CDR1 as LGHDT and CDR2 as YNNKEL (reference sequence). The CDR3 length is 17 residues. Primed by a sample-barcoded 5' primer and a J-beta primer mix, a second PCR proceeded for about 6 to 11 cycles. Each CDR3 protein gets one entry after TCRdb re-called the 5' RACE reads with MiXCR. Counted here are 750,000 to 950,000 distinct CDR3 sequences, about 53% occurring once; the ten biggest clones make up approximately 40%. The data derive from a study of blood T cells in healthy people across ages. Healthy Caucasians from Russia aged about 6 to 90 served as donors. The total RNA that was extracted per sample amounted to at least 5 micrograms. Study conclusions and caveats: Versus aged donors, long-lived donors had higher diversity and more naive CD4+ cells.

The sequenced sample was blood. This TCR came from an elderly man in good health. The chain has TRBV3-1 and TRBJ2-5; TRBD2 aligns across 13 bases. The CDR3 loop is CASSRGLAGPRQETQYF. DNA of the CDR3: TGTGCCAGCAGCAGGGGACTAGCGGGACCGCGTCAAGAGACCCAGTACTTC.